This record concerns one TCR beta chain sequence. The CDR3 extends over 14 amino acids. The V and J ends lost 4 bases and 8 bases respectively, with 15 bases between them. Per germline, CDR1 SGHRS and CDR2 YFSETQ. The split of CD4+ cells yielded CD45RA+ naive and CD45RA-negative memory subsets. TCRdb keeps only in-frame clones here, not all; method: immunoSEQ multiplex PCR. The sample gives about 980,000 clones, 70% to 85% of which show up once; about 1.5% is in the top ten. The data derive from a study of shared clonotypes between healthy human individuals. Background on the study: A couple of women and a few men aged 18 to 49 served as donors.

The source is a man aged 18 to 30 in good health. Sequencing used memory CD4+ T cells sorted from blood. Stated subset: CD45RA-negative fraction. The rearrangement uses TRBV5-1 and TRBJ1-4; D is undetermined. CDR3 sequence: CASSPGDVTEKLFF. The DNA for the CDR3 is TGCGCCAGCAGCCCCGGAGACGTTACCGAAAAACTGTTTTTT.